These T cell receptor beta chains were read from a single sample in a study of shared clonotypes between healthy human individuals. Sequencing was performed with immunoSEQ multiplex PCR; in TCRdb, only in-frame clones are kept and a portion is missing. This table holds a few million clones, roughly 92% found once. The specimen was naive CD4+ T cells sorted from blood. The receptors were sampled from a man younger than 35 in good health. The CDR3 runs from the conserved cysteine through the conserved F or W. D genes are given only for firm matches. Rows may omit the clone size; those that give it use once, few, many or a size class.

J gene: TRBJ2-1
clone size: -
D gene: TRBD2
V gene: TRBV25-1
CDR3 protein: CASTSGTYNEQFF
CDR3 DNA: TGTGCCAGCACTAGCGGCACCTACAATGAGCAGTTCTTC

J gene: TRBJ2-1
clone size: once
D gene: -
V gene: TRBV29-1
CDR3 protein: CSAQGAGDEQFF
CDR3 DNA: TGCAGCGCCCAGGGAGCGGGTGATGAGCAGTTCTTC

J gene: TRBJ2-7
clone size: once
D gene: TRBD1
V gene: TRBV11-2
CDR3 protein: CASSLNDRVAF
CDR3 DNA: TGTGCCAGCAGCTTAAACGACAGGGTCGCCTTC

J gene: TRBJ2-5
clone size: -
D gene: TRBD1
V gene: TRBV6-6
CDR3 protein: CASSQTQGARETQYF
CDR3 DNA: TGTGCCAGCAGCCAAACACAGGGGGCACGAGAGACCCAGTACTTC

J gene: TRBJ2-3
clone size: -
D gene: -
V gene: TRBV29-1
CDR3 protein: CSVAGHEPGKTDTQYF
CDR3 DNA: TGCAGCGTTGCGGGTCACGAACCCGGGAAAACAGATACGCAGTATTTT

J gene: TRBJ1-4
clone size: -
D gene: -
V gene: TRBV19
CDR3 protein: CASTGEGLFQLFF
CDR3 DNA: TGTGCCAGTACAGGGGAAGGGTTATTTCAACTGTTTTTT

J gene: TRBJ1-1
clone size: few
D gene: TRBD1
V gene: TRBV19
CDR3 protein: CASSQGGNTEAFF
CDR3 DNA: TGTGCCAGCTCCCAGGGGGGGAACACTGAAGCTTTCTTT

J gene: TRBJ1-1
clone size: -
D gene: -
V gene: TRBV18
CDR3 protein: CASSPNSANTEAFF
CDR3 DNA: TGTGCCAGCTCACCTAACTCCGCGAACACTGAAGCTTTCTTT

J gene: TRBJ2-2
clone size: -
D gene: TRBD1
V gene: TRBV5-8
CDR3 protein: CASSFSLTGGGGTGELFF
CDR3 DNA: TGTGCCAGCAGCTTCTCCTTGACAGGGGGCGGCGGCACCGGGGAGCTGTTTTTT

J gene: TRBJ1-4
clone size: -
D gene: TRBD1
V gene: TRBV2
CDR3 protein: CASRDRGSNEKLFF
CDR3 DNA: TGTGCCAGCAGAGACAGGGGTTCTAATGAAAAACTGTTTTTT

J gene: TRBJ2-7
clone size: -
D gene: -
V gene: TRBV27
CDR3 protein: CASSLRPPDKTWLTYEQYF
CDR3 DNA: TGTGCCAGCAGTTTACGCCCTCCCGACAAGACCTGGTTAACCTACGAGCAGTACTTC

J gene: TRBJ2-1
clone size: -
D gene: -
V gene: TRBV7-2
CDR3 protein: CASSLAGGLYNEQFF
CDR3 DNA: TGTGCCAGCAGCTTAGCGGGGGGATTATACAATGAGCAGTTCTTC

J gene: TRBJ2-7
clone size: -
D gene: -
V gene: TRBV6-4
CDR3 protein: CASSQVSSGEQYF
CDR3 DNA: TGTGCCAGCAGCCAGGTCTCCTCGGGCGAGCAGTACTTC

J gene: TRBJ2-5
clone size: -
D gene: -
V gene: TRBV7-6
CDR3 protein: CASSIRLRALQETQYF
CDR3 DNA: TGTGCCAGCAGTATTCGCTTGCGGGCCCTCCAAGAGACCCAGTACTTC

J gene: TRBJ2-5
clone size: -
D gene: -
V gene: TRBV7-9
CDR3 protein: CASSFRTLQETQYF
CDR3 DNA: TGTGCCAGCAGCTTCCGGACTCTCCAAGAGACCCAGTACTTC